One TCR beta chain is described in this entry. Its antigen is undetermined. This CDR3 contains 15 residues. Germline V gene data show CDR1 as SGHNT and CDR2 as YENEEA. Trimming removed 3 bases at V and 0 bases at J, with 11 bases between. This specimen comes from a study of T cell responses to AZD1222 COVID-19 vaccine. Study results and caveats: Nearly half of spike-specific TCRs reportedly target unmutated variant regions. At 160-218 and 743-854, vaccine-associated CD4 TCRs were dominant, and they spanned spike. Spike-specific TCR depth and breadth grew after two AZD1222 doses. Baseline antibody screening turned up just six seropositive AZD1222 recipients.

Method: immunoSEQ multiplex PCR; TCRdb's copy keeps in-frame clones and lacks some. The data show around 78,000 clones, with 80% to 95% seen just once and less than 5.5% held by the top ten. Here the sequenced sample was peripheral blood, taken on day 0 of MenACWY control vaccination. This rearrangement joins TRBV11-3 to TRBJ1-1; D possibly corresponds to TRBD1 (6 bases). The TCR was taken from an adult in good health. In DNA form, the CDR3 reads TGTGCCAGCAGCTTGGGGGCCAACATGAACACTGAAGCTTTCTTT. Translated, it gives CASSLGANMNTEAFF.